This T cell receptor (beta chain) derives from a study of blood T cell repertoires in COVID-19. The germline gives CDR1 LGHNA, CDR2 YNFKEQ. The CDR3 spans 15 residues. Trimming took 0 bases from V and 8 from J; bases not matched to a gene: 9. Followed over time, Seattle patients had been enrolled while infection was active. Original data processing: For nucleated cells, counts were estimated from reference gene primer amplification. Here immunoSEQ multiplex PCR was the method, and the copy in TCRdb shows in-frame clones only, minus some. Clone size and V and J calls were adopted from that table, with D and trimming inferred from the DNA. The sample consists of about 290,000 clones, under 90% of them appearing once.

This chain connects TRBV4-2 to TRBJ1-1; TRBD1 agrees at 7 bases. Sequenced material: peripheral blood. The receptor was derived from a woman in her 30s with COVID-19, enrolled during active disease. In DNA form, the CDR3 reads TGTGCCAGCAGCCAAGATTTGGAGGGGGCTCCCGAAGCTTTCTTT. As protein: CASSQDLEGAPEAFF.